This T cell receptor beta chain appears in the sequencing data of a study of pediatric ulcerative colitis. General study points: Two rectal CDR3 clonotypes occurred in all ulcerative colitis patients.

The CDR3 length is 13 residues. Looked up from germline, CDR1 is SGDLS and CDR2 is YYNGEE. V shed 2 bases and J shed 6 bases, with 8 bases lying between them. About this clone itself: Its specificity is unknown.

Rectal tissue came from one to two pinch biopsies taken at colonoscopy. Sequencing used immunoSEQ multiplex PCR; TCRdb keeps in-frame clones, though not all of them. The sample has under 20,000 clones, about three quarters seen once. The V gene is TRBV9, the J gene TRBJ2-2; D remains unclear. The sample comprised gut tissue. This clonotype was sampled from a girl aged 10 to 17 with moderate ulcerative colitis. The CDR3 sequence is CASSVFSPGELFF. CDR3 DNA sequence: TGTGCCAGCAGCGTTTTTAGCCCCGGGGAGCTGTTTTTT.